Sequencing of this T cell receptor beta chain was carried out in a study of cytomegalovirus exposure and HLA in healthy donors. Donors likely had unrecorded immune exposures despite being nominally healthy when sampled. With respect to this clone: The antigen remains undetermined.

13 Jbeta primers and 60 Vbeta primers were used for the PCR. Assay: immunoSEQ multiplex PCR; the TCRdb copy retains only in-frame clones and omits some. Of about 130,000 clones detected, roughly 88% appear once; the ten largest clones hold less than 3.5%. This CDR3 has 18 residues. The study's findings and limits: The sole available immune exposure information was CMV serostatus. Most of the TCR beta V segments (in an earlier analysis) were productive either about 87% or about 30% of the time. Most TCR sequences were uncommon, yet certain public TCRs appeared in many donors.

Source material: PBMCs. The sequence came from a man aged 50 or older in good health and CMV-seronegative. This chain links TRBV1 with TRBJ2-5; the table gives TRBD2 as D, unverified against the DNA. TRBV1 counts as a pseudogene. CDR3 protein: CTSSQVRLINLTVETQYF. The DNA of the CDR3 is TGCACCAGCAGCCAAGTCCGACTCATTAACCTGACGGTAGAGACCCAGTACTTC.